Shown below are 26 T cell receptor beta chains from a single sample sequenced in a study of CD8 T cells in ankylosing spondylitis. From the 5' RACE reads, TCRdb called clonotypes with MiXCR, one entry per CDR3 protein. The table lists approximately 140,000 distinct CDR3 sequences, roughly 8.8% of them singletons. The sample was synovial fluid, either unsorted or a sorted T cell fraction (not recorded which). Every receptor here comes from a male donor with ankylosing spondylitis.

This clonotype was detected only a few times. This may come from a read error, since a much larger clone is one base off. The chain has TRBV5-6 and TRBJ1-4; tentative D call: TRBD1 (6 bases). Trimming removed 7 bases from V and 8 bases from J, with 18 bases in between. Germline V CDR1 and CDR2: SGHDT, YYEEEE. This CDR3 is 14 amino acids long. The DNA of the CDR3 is TGTGCCAGCGGCCACAGGGTGTTCGAAGAAAAACTGTTTTTT. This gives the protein CASGHRVFEEKLFF.

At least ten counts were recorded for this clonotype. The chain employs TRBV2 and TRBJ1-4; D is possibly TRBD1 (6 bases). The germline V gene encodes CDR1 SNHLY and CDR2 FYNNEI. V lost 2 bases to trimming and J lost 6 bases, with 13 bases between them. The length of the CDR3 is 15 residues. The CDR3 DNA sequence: TGTGCCAGCAGTGAAACCCCGGGGGCGCATGAAAAACTGTTTTTT. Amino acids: CASSETPGAHEKLFF.

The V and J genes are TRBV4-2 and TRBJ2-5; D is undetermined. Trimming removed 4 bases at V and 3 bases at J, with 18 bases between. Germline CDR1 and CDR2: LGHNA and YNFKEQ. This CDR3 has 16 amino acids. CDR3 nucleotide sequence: TGTGCCAGCAGCCGCCAAGATTTAGAGCGTGAAGAGACCCAGTACTTC. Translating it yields CASSRQDLEREETQYF.

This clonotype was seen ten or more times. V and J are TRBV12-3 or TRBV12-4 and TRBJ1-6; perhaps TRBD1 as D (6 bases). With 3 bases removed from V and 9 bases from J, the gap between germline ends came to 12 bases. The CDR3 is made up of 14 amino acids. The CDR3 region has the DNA TGTGCCAGCAGTTTCCGGGGGCCGAGTTCACCCCTCCACTTT. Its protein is CASSFRGPSSPLHF.

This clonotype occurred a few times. CDR3 in amino acids: CASSPRAARQAFF. The CDR3 nucleotides are TGTGCCAGCAGCCCAAGGGCAGCCCGACAAGCTTTCTTT. V usage is TRBV6-1 and J usage is TRBJ1-1; D remains ambiguous. This CDR3 has 13 residues. Germline values: CDR1 MNHNS, CDR2 SASEGT. Trimming took off 6 bases at V and 9 bases at J, with 17 bases between the two ends.

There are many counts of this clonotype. This chain's CDR3 is CASSWTGRTGELFF. In nucleotides, the CDR3 is TGTGCCAGTAGTTGGACAGGGAGAACCGGGGAGCTGTTTTTT. The chain has TRBV19 and TRBJ2-2; TRBD1 aligns across 8 bases. Germline CDR1 reads LNHDA; CDR2 reads SQIVND (reference sequence). This CDR3 contains 14 residues. With V trimmed by 5 bases and J by 5 bases, 4 bases remained unmatched.

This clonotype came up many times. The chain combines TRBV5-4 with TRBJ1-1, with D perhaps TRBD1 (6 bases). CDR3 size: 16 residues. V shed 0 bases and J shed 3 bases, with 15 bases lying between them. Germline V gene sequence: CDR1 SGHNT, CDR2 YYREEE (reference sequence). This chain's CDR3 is CASSLGTGIPYTEAFF. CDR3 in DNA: TGTGCCAGCAGCTTGGGTACAGGGATCCCCTACACTGAAGCTTTCTTT.

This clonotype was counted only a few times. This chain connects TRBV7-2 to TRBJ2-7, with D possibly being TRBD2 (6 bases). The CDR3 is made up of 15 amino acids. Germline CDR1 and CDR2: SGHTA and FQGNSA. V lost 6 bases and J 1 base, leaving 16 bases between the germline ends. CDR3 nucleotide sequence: TGTGCCAGCAGTCCACTGGGGGGTAGGTCCTACGAGCAGTACTTC. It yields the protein CASSPLGGRSYEQYF.

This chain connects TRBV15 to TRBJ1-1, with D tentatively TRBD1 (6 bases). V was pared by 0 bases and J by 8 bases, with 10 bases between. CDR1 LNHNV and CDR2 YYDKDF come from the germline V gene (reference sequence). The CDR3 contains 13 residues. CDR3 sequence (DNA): TGTGCCACCAGCAGAGAGAAAGACAGGGAAGCTTTCTTT. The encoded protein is CATSREKDREAFF. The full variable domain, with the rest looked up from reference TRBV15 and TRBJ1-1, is DAMVIQNPRYQVTQFGKPVTLSCSQTLNHNVMYWYQQKSSQAPKLLFHYYDKDFNNEADTPDNFQSRRPNTSFCFLDIRSPGLGDTAMYLCATSREKDREAFFGQGTRLTVV.

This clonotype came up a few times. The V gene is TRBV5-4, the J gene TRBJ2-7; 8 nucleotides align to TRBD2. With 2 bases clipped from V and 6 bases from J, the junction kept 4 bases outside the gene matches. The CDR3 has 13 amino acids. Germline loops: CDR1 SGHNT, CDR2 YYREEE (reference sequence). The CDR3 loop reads CASSFRGGGEQYF. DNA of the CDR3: TGTGCCAGCAGCTTCCGGGGGGGTGGCGAGCAGTACTTC.

CDR3 loop: CASSFGSYTEAFF. The DNA of the CDR3 is TGTGCCAGCAGCTTCGGCAGTTACACTGAAGCTTTCTTT. The chain combines TRBV7-9 with TRBJ1-1; no firm D call. Germline-derived CDR1 and CDR2 are SEHNR and FQNEAQ (reference sequence). The germline V and J ends were trimmed by 3 bases and 3 bases, with 8 bases remaining between them. The CDR3 length is 13 residues.

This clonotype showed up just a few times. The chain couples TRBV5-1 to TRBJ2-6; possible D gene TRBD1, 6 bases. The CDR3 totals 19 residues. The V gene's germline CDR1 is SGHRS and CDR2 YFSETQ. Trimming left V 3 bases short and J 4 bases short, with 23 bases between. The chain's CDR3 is CASSWGPQRGITGANVLTF. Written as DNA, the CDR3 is TGCGCCAGCAGCTGGGGGCCCCAGAGGGGGATCACGGGGGCCAACGTCCTGACTTTC.

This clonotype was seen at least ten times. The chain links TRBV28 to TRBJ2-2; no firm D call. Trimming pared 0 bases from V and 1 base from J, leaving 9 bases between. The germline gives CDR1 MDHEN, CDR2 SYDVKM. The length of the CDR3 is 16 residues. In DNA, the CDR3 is TGTGCCAGCAGTTTATGGTCAGGCGGGAACACCGGGGAGCTGTTTTTT. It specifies CASSLWSGGNTGELFF.

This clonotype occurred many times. CDR3 in DNA: TGTGCCAGCAGTTTTCACGGGACCACTGAAGCTTTCTTT. It is translated as CASSFHGTTEAFF. The rearrangement links TRBV27 to TRBJ1-1; possible D gene TRBD1, 5 bases. The CDR3 sequence is 13 residues long. Germline V gene data show CDR1 as MNHEY and CDR2 as SMNVEV (reference sequence). Trimming pared 3 bases from V and 4 bases from J, leaving 9 bases between.

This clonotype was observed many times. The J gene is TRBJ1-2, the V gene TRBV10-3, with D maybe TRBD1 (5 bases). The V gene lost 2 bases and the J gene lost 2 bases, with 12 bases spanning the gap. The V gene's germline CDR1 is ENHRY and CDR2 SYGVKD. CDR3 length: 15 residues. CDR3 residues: CAISESRGGNYGYTF. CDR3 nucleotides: TGTGCCATCAGTGAGAGCCGGGGGGGAAACTATGGCTACACCTTC.

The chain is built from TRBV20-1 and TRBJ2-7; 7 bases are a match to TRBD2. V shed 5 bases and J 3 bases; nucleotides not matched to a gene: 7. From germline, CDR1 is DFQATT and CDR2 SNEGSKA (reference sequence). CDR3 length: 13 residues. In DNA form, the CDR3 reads TGCAGTGCTCGAACTAGCGCGAGCTACGAGCAGTACTTC. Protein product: CSARTSASYEQYF.

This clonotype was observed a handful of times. The CDR3 loop reads CASSYSKQSSSYEQYF. CDR3 nucleotide sequence: TGTGCCAGCAGTTACTCGAAACAGTCAAGCTCCTACGAGCAGTACTTC. The V gene is TRBV6-5, the J gene TRBJ2-7; D gene unclear. Trimming took 0 bases from V and 0 from J, leaving 12 bases between them. Germline V gives CDR1 MNHEY, CDR2 SVGAGI. This CDR3 has 16 amino acids.

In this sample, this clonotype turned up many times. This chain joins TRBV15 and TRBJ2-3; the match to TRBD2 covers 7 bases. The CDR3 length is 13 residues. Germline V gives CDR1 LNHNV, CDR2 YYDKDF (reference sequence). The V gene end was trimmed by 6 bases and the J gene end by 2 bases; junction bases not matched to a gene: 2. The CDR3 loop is CATRGTNTDTQYF. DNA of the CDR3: TGTGCCACCAGGGGGACTAACACAGATACGCAGTATTTT.

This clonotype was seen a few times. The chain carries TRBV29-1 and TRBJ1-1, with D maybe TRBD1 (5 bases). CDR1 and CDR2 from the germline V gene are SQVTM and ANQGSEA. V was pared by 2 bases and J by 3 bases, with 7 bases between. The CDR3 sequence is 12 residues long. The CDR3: CSVERGDTEAFF. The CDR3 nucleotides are TGCAGCGTTGAACGAGGGGACACTGAAGCTTTCTTT.

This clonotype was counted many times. CDR3 DNA sequence: TGTGCCATCAGTGAGTCGACGGGGCAGTACTTC. As protein: CAISESTGQYF. The gene calls are TRBV10-3 and TRBJ2-7; unclear D gene. CDR1 is ENHRY, CDR2 SYGVKD, per germline. CDR3 length: 11 residues. The V gene lost 0 bases and the J gene lost 9 bases, with 6 bases spanning the gap.

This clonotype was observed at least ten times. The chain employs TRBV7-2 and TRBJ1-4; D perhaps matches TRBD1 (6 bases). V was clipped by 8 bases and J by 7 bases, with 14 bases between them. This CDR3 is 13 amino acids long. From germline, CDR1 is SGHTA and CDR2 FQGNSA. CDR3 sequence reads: CASRGQPGEKLFF. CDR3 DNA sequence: TGTGCCAGCCGGGGACAACCGGGTGAAAAACTGTTTTTT.

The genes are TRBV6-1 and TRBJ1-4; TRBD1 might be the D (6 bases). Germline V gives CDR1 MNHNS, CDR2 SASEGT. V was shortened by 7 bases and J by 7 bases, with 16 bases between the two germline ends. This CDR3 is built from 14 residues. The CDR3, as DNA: TGTGCCAGCAAACGCGGGGGGCGCCTTGAAAAACTGTTTTTT. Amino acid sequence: CASKRGGRLEKLFF.

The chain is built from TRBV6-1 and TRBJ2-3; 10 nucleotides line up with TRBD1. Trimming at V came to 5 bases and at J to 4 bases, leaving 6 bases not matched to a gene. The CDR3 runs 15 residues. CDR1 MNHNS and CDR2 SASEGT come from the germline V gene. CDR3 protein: CASSIWTGGPDTQYF. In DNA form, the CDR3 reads TGTGCCAGCAGTATATGGACAGGGGGGCCAGATACGCAGTATTTT.

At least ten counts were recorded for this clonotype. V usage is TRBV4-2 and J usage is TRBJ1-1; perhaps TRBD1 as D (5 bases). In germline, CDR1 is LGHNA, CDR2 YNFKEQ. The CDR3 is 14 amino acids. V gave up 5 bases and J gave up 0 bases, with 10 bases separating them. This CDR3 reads CASSWGSVNTEAFF. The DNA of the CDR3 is TGTGCCAGCAGCTGGGGCAGTGTGAACACTGAAGCTTTCTTT.

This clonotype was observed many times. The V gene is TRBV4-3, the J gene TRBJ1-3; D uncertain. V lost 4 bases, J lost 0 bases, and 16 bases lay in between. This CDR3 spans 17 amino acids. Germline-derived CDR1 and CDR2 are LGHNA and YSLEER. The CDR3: CASSPGWGSSSGNTIYF. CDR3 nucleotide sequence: TGCGCCAGCAGCCCTGGGTGGGGATCCAGCTCTGGAAACACCATATATTTT.

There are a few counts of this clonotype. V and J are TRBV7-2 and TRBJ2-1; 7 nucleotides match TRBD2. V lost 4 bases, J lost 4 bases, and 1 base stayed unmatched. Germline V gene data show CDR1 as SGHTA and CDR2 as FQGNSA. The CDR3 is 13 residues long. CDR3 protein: CASSWGLYNEQFF. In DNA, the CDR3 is TGTGCCAGCAGCTGGGGACTATACAATGAGCAGTTCTTC.